This T cell receptor (beta chain) was sequenced during a study of cytotoxic CD8 clonotypes in ibrutinib-treated CLL. Study at large: Response samples were taken after a median of approximately 11 months on treatment, range 6 to 36.

Notes on the study in general: Clonotypes that were public were uncommon, and they contracted or stayed stable on treatment. Whereas clonality rose at ibrutinib response, it declined toward baseline at progression.

V shed 3 bases, J shed 6 bases, and the junction held 6 bases outside the gene matches. The length of the CDR3 is 15 residues. CDR1 is SGHTA and CDR2 is FQGNSA in the germline V gene. With sequencing, the targeted depth ranged from 1 in 200,000 to 1 in 1 million T cells. Clones were sequenced by immunoSEQ multiplex PCR, and TCRdb holds only the in-frame ones, with some missing. This table holds approximately 74,000 clones, 70% to 90% found once. Note on this clone: Antigen specificity is unknown.

The TCR was taken from a human donor with chronic lymphocytic leukemia. This material consisted of PBMCs, taken at disease progression, from a patient treated with ibrutinib. The J gene is TRBJ2-3, the V gene TRBV7-2, with 10 bases lining up with TRBD2. The CDR3 DNA sequence: TGTGCCAGCAGCTTCTCTCTAGCGGGAGTGGATACGCAGTATTTT. As protein: CASSFSLAGVDTQYF.